This T cell receptor (beta chain) was recovered during a study of control samples from healthy donors and cancer patients (dated by TCRdb to about 2020). As for this clone: Its antigen remains undetermined. No much larger clone exists at a distance of one base, and base qualities are not known.

Library generation was performed with the immunoSEQ multiplex PCR assay. Held by TCRdb, this immuneACCESS table contains in-frame sequences only and omits some clones. Under half of the omission traces to an unresolved V gene where checked; the cause of the rest is unknown. For this sample the table gives 100,000 to 150,000 clones, of which 85% to 95% were detected only once. The ten largest clones take up over 1.5% of the sample. From its cysteine to its phenylalanine, the CDR3 spans 15 amino acids. Only CDR3 DNA remains: 45 bases, in frame from the first base. CDR1 and CDR2 (SGHRS, YFSETQ) derive from the germline V gene. At the junction V is shortened by 3 bases and J by 0 bases; bases outside the gene matches: 4.

The chain uses TRBV5-1 and TRBJ2-3; TRBD2 matches 7 bases in the middle. The sequenced sample consisted of PBMCs. The sequence was collected from a man aged 50 to 60 with head and neck cancer. The nucleotide sequence is TGCGCCAGCAGCTCATCACTAGCGAGCACAGATACGCAGTATTTT. Its coded protein is CASSSSLASTDTQYF. Here the CDR3 is joined to the reference TRBV5-1 and TRBJ2-3 genes, and the full variable domain is: KAGVTQTPRYLIKTRGQQVTLSCSPISGHRSVSWYQQTPGQGLQFLFEYFSETQRNKGNFPGRFSGRQFSNSRSEMNVSTLELGDSALYLCASSSSLASTDTQYFGPGTRLTVL.